The 7 T cell receptor beta chains in this list originate from one sample, sequenced in a study of naive and memory T cell subsets. Study-level findings and limits: Especially in CD8 cells, naive repertoires contained a few larger clonotypes, possibly CD45RA-re-expressing memory cells.

Both TRBC1 and TRBC2 were covered by a beta constant-region primer of two equimolar oligonucleotides. Nested alpha and beta constant-region primers with the SP2 primer drove four PCR rounds on ligated cDNA. Each CDR3 protein gets one entry after TCRdb re-called the UMI-ligation and nested PCR reads with MiXCR. The profile shows roughly 83,000 distinct CDR3 sequences, about 10% of them singletons. These receptors' targets are unknown. The sequencing input was naive CD4+ T cells from blood. The receptors come from a human donor in good health.

Only a few counts were recorded for this clonotype. The chain recombines TRBV5-1 with TRBJ2-7; unclear D gene. From germline, CDR1 is SGHRS and CDR2 YFSETQ. The CDR3 extends over 16 amino acids. Trimming removed 5 bases from V and 4 bases from J, with 22 bases in between. CDR3 loop: CASRRETLSSTYEQYF. CDR3 bases: TGCGCCAGCAGACGAGAGACTCTTTCGTCTACATACGAGCAGTACTTC.

The J gene is TRBJ2-7, the V gene TRBV2; D unresolved. Per the germline V gene, CDR1 is SNHLY and CDR2 is FYNNEI. V dropped 8 bases and J dropped 4 bases, with 18 bases sitting between them. The CDR3 sequence is 14 residues long. The CDR3 nucleotides are TGTGCCAGCGGGCTAGACCAAGGCCCTTACGAGCAGTACTTC. Translated: CASGLDQGPYEQYF.

This clonotype was recorded many times. The CDR3 DNA reads TGTGCCAGCAGCTTAGGGGACAGGGTGGGCAATCAGCCCCAGCATTTT. Translating it yields CASSLGDRVGNQPQHF. The V gene is TRBV7-2, the J gene TRBJ1-5; 9 positions agree with TRBD1. The CDR3 consists of 16 residues. Germline values: CDR1 SGHTA, CDR2 FQGNSA. Trimming at V came to 1 base and at J to 2 bases, leaving 3 bases not matched to a gene.

V usage is TRBV6-2 or TRBV6-3 and J usage is TRBJ2-4; D is uncertain. The CDR3 runs 12 residues. V dropped 6 bases and J dropped 9 bases, with 12 bases sitting between them. Germline loops: CDR1 MNHEY, CDR2 SVGEGT. CDR3 protein: CASRTVMGIQYF. CDR3 nucleotide sequence: TGTGCCAGCAGGACCGTTATGGGCATTCAGTACTTC.

A word on this clonotype: Possible read error: a much larger clone is one base away. The genes are TRBV20-1 and TRBJ2-1; 9 positions match TRBD2. Germline trimming cut 7 bases from V and 10 bases from J; bases unmatched to any gene: 14. This CDR3 has 14 amino acids. Germline V CDR1 and CDR2: DFQATT, SNEGSKA (reference sequence). The CDR3 region is CSVTSGRLRGEQFF. CDR3 sequence (DNA): TGCAGTGTCACCAGCGGGAGGCTCAGGGGGGAGCAGTTCTTC.

V usage is TRBV2 and J usage is TRBJ1-5; D is uncertain. The V and J ends lost 0 bases and 0 bases respectively, with 9 bases between them. CDR3 length equals 16 residues. Looked up from germline, CDR1 is SNHLY and CDR2 is FYNNEI. This CDR3 is CASSEALRDSNQPQHF. DNA for the CDR3: TGTGCCAGCAGTGAAGCGCTTCGGGATAGCAATCAGCCCCAGCATTTT.

This clonotype was recorded at least ten times. This sequence joins TRBV30 and TRBJ1-1, with D tentatively TRBD1 (6 bases). Germline V lookup: CDR1 GTSNPN, CDR2 SVGIG (reference sequence). CDR3 length: 13 amino acids. With 4 bases removed from V and 2 bases from J, the gap between germline ends came to 11 bases. The CDR3 nucleotides read TGTGCCTGGACCCAAGGGGGAAACACTGAAGCTTTCTTT. Translating gives CAWTQGGNTEAFF.